This TCR beta chain was found in a study of CD8 T cells in ankylosing spondylitis. Overall study findings and caveats: A TCR beta motif made of under 10 highly homologous variants seemed typical of ankylosing spondylitis blood.

The CDR3 has 15 amino acids. V gave up 5 bases and J gave up 4 bases, with 18 bases separating them. Germline V gives CDR1 SGHTA, CDR2 FQGNSA. Making use of molecular barcodes, quantitative 5'-RACE generated TCR beta libraries. MiXCR, applied by TCRdb to the 5' RACE reads, yields one record per CDR3 protein. The sample lists a few hundred thousand distinct CDR3 sequences; around 21% were seen once. On this clonotype itself: Antigen unknown.

The sample was blood, either unsorted or a sorted T cell fraction (not recorded which). The genes are TRBV7-2 and TRBJ2-7; D uncertain. This clonotype originated in a female donor with ankylosing spondylitis or in good health (not recorded which). Written as DNA, the CDR3 is TGTGCCAGCAGCCTGCACTCGAGGACGGCGTACGAGCAGTACTTC. Its protein is CASSLHSRTAYEQYF.